The T cell receptor beta chain under discussion was sequenced for a study of blood T cell repertoires in COVID-19. Study background: In each case, the material was cDNA or gDNA derived from T cells, B-cell-depleted T cells, or PBMCs.

Germline assignment: CDR1 SGHDT and CDR2 YYEEEE. After removal of 1 base from V and 4 bases from J, the junction contained 5 bases not matched to a gene. CDR3 size: 16 residues. Clones were sequenced by immunoSEQ multiplex PCR, and TCRdb holds only the in-frame ones, with some missing. The repertoire consists of some 45,000 clones, with about 89% occurring once and the leading ten covering around 6.4%. The rearrangement joins TRBV5-6 to TRBJ2-2, with 9 bases fitting TRBD1. The source of this sequence is a man between 65 and 85 years old with active COVID-19. Sequencing was performed on peripheral blood. This CDR3 reads CASSLRGQGTTGELFF. DNA of the CDR3: TGTGCCAGCAGCTTGCGGGGACAGGGTACCACCGGGGAGCTGTTTTTT.